The 2 T cell receptor beta chains presented below share a single source sample, sequenced in a study of CD8 T cells in ankylosing spondylitis. MiXCR was run by TCRdb on the 5' RACE reads, yielding one entry per CDR3 protein. Of 250,000 to 350,000 distinct CDR3 sequences in the sample, 20% were seen once. The sequencing input was blood, either unsorted or a sorted T cell fraction (not recorded which). The receptors shown here come from a female donor with ankylosing spondylitis or in good health (not recorded which).

Only a few counts were recorded for this clonotype. The chain recombines TRBV20-1 with TRBJ2-7, with a possible D match to TRBD2 (5 bases). With 6 bases removed from V and 3 bases from J, the gap between germline ends came to 18 bases. This CDR3 is built from 14 residues. The germline V gene encodes CDR1 DFQATT and CDR2 SNEGSKA (reference sequence). CDR3 sequence (DNA): TGCAGTGCCAGAACCACCCGGGGAAACTACGAGCAGTACTTC. Translated: CSARTTRGNYEQYF.

The chain uses TRBV4-3 and TRBJ2-2; tentative D call: TRBD1 (5 bases). The CDR3 is 17 residues long. Deletions cut 3 bases from V and 6 bases from J, with 20 bases between. CDR1 LGHNA and CDR2 YSLEER come from the germline V gene. The CDR3 DNA is TGCGCCAGCAGCCAGCCCCCTTCTAGGGGCCCCTCCGGGGAGCTGTTTTTT. The encoded protein is CASSQPPSRGPSGELFF.